This T cell receptor beta chain was identified during a study of blood T cell repertoires in COVID-19. Study as a whole: PBMCs, B-cell-depleted T cells, or T cells were the source of the cDNA or gDNA that made up the material.

CDR1 is WSHSY, CDR2 SAAADI, per germline. The CDR3 length is 15 residues. Trimming shortened V by 5 bases and J by 5 bases, and 16 bases separated the two germline ends. Only in-frame clones appear in the TCRdb table, and some are missing; sequencing was by immunoSEQ multiplex PCR. Among about 180,000 clones, roughly 84% were seen once, and the ten largest hold more than 1.5%. Sequencing was carried out using peripheral blood. J is TRBJ2-1 and V is TRBV10-2; weak D call: TRBD1 (7 bases). This sequence was found in a human donor in a cohort sampled during active COVID-19. This chain's CDR3 is CASSPGGGWDNEQFF. The CDR3 DNA reads TGCGCCAGCAGTCCAGGGGGAGGTTGGGACAATGAGCAGTTCTTC.